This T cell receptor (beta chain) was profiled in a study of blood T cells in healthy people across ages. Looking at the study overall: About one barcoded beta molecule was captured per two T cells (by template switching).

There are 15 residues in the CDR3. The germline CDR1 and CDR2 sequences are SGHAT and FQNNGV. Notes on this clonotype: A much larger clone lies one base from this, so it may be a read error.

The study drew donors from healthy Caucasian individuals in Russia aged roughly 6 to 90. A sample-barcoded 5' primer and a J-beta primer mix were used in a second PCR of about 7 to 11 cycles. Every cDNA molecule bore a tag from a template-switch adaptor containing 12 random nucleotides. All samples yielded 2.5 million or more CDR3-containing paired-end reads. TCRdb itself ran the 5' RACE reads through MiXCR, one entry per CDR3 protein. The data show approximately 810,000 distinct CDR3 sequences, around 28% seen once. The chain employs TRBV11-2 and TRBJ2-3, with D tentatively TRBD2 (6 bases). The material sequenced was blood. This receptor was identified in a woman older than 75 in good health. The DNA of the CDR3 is TGTGCCAGCAGCTTAAGCGGGCTACCTTCCGATACGCGGTATTTT. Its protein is CASSLSGLPSDTRYF.